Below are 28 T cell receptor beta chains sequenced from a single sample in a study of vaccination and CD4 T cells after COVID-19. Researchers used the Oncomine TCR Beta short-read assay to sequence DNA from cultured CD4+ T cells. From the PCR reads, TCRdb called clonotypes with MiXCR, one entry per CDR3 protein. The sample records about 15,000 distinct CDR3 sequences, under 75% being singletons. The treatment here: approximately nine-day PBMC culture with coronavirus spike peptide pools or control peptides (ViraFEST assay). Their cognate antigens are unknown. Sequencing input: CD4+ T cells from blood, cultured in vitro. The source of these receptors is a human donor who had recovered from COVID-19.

CDR3 in amino acids: CASKGGRTDETQYF. CDR3 DNA sequence: TGTGCCAGCAAGGGCGGGAGAACGGATGAGACCCAGTACTTC. The rearrangement links TRBV6-2 or TRBV6-3 to TRBJ2-5; 7 bases map to TRBD2. CDR3 length equals 14 residues. Germline V gene sequence: CDR1 MNHEY, CDR2 SVGEGT. V lost 7 bases to trimming and J lost 5 bases; unmatched junction nucleotides: 10.

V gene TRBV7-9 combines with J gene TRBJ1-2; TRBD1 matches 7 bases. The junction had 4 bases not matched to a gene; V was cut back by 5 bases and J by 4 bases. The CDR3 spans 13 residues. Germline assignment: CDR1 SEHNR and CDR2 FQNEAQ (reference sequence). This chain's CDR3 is CASSGGQSYGYTF. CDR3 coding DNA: TGTGCCAGCAGCGGGGGACAGTCCTATGGCTACACCTTC.

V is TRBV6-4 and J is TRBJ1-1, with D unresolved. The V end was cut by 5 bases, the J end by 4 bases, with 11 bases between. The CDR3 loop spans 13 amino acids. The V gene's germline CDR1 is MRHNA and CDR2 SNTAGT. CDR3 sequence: CASSKVGGTEAFF. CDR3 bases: TGTGCCAGCAGTAAGGTCGGAGGCACTGAAGCTTTCTTT.

DNA of the CDR3: TGTGCCACCAAACAGGGTCCGGCGCCAGATACGCAGTATTTT. This codes for CATKQGPAPDTQYF. V is TRBV7-9 and J is TRBJ2-3; D might be TRBD1 (6 bases). Germline V gene lookup returns CDR1 SEHNR and CDR2 FQNEAQ (reference sequence). This CDR3 region has 14 residues. V shed 10 bases and J shed 4 bases, with 18 bases lying between them.

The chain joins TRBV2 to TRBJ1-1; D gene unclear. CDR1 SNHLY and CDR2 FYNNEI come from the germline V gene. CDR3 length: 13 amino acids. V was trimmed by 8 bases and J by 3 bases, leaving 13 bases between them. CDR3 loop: CASADMGYTEAFF. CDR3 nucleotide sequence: TGTGCCAGCGCAGACATGGGGTACACTGAAGCTTTCTTT.

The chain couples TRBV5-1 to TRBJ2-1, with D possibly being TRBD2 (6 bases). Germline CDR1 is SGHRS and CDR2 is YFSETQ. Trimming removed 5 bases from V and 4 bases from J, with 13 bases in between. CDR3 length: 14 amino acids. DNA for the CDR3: TGCGCCAGCAGTTTAGGGACTCTTTACAATGAGCAGTTCTTC. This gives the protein CASSLGTLYNEQFF. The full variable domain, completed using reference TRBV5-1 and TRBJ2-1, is KAGVTQTPRYLIKTRGQQVTLSCSPISGHRSVSWYQQTPGQGLQFLFEYFSETQRNKGNFPGRFSGRQFSNSRSEMNVSTLELGDSALYLCASSLGTLYNEQFFGPGTRLTVL.

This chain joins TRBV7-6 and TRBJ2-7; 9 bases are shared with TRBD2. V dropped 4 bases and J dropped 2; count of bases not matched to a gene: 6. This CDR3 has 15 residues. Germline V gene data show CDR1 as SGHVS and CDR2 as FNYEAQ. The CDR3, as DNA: TGTGCCAGCAGCTCGGCTAGCGGGGCTACCTACGAGCAGTACTTC. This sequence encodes CASSSASGATYEQYF.

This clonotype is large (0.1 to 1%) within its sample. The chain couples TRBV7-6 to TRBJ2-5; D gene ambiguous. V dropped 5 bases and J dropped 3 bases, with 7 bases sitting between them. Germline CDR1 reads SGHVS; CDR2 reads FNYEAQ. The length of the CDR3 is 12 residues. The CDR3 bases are TGTGCCAGCAGCCCTCTAGAAGAGACCCAGTACTTC. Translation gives CASSPLEETQYF.

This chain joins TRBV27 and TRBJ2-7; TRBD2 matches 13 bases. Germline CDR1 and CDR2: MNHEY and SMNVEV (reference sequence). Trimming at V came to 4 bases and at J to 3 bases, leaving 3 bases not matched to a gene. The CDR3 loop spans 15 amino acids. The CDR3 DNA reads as TGTGCCAGCAGTTCGGGACTAGCGGGGCACTACGAGCAGTACTTC. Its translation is CASSSGLAGHYEQYF.

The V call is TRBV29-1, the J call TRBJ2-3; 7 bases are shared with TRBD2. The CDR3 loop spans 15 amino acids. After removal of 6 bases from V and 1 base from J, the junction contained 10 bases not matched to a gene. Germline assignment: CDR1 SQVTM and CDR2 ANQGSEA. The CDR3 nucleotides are TGCAGCGTAAAGGCTAGCGGAATTGGCACAGATACGCAGTATTTT. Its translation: CSVKASGIGTDTQYF.

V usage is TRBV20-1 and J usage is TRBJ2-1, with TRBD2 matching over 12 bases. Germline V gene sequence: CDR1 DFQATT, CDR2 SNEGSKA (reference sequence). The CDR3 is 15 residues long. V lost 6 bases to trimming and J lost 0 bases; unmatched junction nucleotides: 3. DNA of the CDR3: TGCAGTGCACCGACTAGCGGGAGCTCCTACAATGAGCAGTTCTTC. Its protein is CSAPTSGSSYNEQFF.

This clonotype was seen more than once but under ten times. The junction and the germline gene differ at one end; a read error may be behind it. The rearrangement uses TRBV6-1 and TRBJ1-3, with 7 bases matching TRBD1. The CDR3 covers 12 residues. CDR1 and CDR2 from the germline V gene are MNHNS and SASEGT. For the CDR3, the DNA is TGTGCCAGCAAGGGACAGAGTCCCCTCGCGGATTTT. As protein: CASKGQSPLADF.

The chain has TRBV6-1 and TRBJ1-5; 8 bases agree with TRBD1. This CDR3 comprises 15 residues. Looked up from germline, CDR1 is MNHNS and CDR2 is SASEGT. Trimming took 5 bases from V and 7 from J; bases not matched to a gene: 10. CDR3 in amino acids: CASSQTHRGVQPQHF. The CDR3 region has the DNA TGTGCCAGCAGTCAAACCCACAGGGGGGTACAGCCCCAGCATTTT.

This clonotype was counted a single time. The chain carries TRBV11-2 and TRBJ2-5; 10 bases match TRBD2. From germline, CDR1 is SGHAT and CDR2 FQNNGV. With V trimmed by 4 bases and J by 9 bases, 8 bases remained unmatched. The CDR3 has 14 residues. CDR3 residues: CASSSSGRGASQYF. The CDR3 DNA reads TGTGCCAGCAGCTCTAGCGGGAGAGGGGCGTCCCAGTACTTC.

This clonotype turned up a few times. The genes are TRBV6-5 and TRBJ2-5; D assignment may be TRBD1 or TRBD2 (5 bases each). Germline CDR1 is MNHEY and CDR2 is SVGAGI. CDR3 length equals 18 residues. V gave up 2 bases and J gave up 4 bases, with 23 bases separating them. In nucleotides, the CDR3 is TGTGCCAGCAGTTACCGCCCAATTGGGGGAAGGGTCAGAGAGACCCAGTACTTC. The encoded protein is CASSYRPIGGRVRETQYF.

CDR3 in amino acids: CASSPVLGEAFF. CDR3 DNA sequence: TGTGCCAGCAGTCCTGTGTTAGGTGAAGCTTTCTTT. The V gene is TRBV27, the J gene TRBJ1-1; no clear D. V was cut by 5 bases and J by 7 bases, with 11 bases left in between. Germline assignment: CDR1 MNHEY and CDR2 SMNVEV (reference sequence). The CDR3 has 12 amino acids.

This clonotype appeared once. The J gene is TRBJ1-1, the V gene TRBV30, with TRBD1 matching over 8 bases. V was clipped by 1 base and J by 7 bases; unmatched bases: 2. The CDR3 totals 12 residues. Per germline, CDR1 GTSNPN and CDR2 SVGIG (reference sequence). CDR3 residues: CAWSGQGIEAFF. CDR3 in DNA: TGTGCCTGGAGTGGACAGGGGATTGAAGCTTTCTTT.

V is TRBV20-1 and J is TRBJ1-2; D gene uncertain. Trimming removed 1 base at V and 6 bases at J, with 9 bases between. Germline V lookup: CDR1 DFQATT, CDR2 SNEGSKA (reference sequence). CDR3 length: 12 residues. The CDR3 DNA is TGCAGTGCTAGAGTTCCCCATCATGGCTACACCTTC. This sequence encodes CSARVPHHGYTF.

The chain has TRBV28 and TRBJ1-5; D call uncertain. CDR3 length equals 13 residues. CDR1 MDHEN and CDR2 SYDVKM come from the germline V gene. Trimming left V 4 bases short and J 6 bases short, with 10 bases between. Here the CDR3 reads CASSSPSGQPQHF. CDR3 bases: TGTGCCAGCAGTTCGCCGTCGGGTCAGCCCCAGCATTTT.

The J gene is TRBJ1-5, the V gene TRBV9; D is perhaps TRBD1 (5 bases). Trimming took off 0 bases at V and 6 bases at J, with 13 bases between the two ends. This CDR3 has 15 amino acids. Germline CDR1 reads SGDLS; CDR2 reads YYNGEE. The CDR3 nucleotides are TGTGCCAGCAGCGTAGATGGGGGAGGAAGTCAGCCCCAGCATTTT. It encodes CASSVDGGGSQPQHF.

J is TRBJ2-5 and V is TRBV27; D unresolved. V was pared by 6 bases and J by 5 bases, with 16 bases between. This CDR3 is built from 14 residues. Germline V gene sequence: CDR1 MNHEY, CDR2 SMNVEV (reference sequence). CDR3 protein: CASRRQGGDETQYF. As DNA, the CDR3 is TGTGCCAGCAGAAGGCAAGGTGGCGATGAGACCCAGTACTTC.

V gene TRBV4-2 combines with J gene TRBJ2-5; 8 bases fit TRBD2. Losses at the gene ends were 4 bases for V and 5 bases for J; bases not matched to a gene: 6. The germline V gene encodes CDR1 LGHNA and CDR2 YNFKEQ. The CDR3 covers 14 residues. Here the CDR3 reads CASSPAGVSETQYF. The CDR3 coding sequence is TGTGCCAGCAGCCCAGCGGGAGTATCGGAGACCCAGTACTTC.

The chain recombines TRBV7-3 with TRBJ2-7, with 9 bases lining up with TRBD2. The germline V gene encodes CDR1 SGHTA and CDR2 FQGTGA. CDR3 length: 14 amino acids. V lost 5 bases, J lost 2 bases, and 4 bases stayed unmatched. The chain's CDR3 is CASSQAGGAYEQYF. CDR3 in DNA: TGTGCCAGCAGCCAAGCGGGAGGAGCCTACGAGCAGTACTTC.

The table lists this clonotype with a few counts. This chain's CDR3 is CASSYRGDTEAFF. The CDR3 region has the DNA TGTGCCAGCAGTTACCGGGGGGACACTGAAGCTTTCTTT. The chain is built from TRBV6-5 and TRBJ1-1; a weak D match, TRBD1 (5 bases). The CDR3 totals 13 residues. From germline, CDR1 is MNHEY and CDR2 SVGAGI. The V end lost 2 bases, the J end lost 3 bases, and 7 bases lay between the germline ends.

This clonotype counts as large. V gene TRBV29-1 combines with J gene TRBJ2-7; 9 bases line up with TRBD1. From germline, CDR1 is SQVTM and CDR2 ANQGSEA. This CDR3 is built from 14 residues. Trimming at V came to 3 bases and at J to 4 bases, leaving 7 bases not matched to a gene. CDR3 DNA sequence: TGCAGCGTTGAGCCTGGGACAGGGAAATACGAGCAGTACTTC. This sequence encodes CSVEPGTGKYEQYF.

The CDR3 DNA sequence: TGCGCCAGCAGCTTCGCCGTCACGGCTGGAGAGACCCAGTACTTC. Amino acids: CASSFAVTAGETQYF. The V and J genes are TRBV5-1 and TRBJ2-7; D ambiguous. Judging by the DNA end, TRBJ2-5 fits better; the J call may be wrong. This CDR3 has 15 amino acids. The germline gives CDR1 SGHRS, CDR2 YFSETQ.

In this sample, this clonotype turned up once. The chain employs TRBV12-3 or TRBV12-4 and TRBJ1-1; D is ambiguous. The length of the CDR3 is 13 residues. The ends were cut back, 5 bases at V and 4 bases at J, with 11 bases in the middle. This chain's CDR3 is CASSMLRGTEAFF. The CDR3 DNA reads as TGTGCCAGCAGTATGCTCCGGGGCACTGAAGCTTTCTTT.

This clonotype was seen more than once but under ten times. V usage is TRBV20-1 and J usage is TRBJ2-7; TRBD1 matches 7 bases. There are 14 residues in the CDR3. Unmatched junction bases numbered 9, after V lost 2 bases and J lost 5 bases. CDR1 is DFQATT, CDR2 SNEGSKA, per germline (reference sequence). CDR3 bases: TGCAGTGCTAGAACCACAGGGGCTAGAAACGAGCAGTACTTC. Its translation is CSARTTGARNEQYF.